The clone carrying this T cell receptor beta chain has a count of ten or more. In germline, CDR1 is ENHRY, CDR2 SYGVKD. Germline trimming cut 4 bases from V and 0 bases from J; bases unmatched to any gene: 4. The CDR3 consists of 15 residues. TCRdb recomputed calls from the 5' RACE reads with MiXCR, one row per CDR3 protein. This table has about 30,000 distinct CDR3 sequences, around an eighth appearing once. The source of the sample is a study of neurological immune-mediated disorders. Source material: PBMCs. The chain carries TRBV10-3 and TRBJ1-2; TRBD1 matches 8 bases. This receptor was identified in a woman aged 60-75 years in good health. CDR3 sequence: CAISAGQDSNYGYTF. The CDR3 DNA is TGTGCCATCAGTGCGGGACAGGACTCTAACTATGGCTACACCTTC.